This is a list of T cell receptor beta chains from one sample in a study of identical twins. Using its own MiXCR run on the 5' RACE reads, TCRdb lists one record per CDR3 protein. The table has 450,000 to 650,000 distinct CDR3 sequences, roughly 15% seen once; the top ten hold roughly 0.43%. These data were also filed under a second study, of yellow fever vaccine responses in identical twins.

Sequenced input: CD4+ T cells sorted from blood. Receptor source: a woman younger than 35 in good health. CDR3s include the opening cysteine and the closing phenylalanine or tryptophan. The D gene is left open where the match is weak. The size of a clone is reported for some rows only, either as once, few or many, or as a class for expanded clones.

TRBV5-1	-	14	TRBJ2-2	-	CASSFDANTGELFF	TGCGCCAGCAGCTTTGACGCGAACACCGGGGAGCTGTTTTTT
TRBV7-2	TRBD1	15	TRBJ1-1	-	CASRSGQARWAEAFF	TGTGCCAGCAGATCGGGACAGGCCCGCTGGGCTGAAGCTTTCTTT
TRBV5-1	-	12	TRBJ1-2	-	CASSFYRVGYTF	TGCGCCAGCAGCTTTTACAGGGTCGGCTACACCTTC
TRBV5-1	-	15	TRBJ2-1	few	CASSLVRELHNEQFF	TGCGCCAGCAGCTTGGTACGGGAGCTTCACAATGAGCAGTTCTTC
TRBV6-4	-	9	TRBJ2-5	few	CASKETQYF	TGTGCCAGCAAAGAGACCCAGTACTTC
TRBV11-2	-	12	TRBJ2-1	-	CASSLTRKEQFF	TGTGCCAGCAGCTTAACCCGAAAAGAGCAGTTCTTC
TRBV18	-	14	TRBJ1-3	-	CASSPQAAGNTIYF	TGTGCCAGCTCACCACAGGCAGCTGGAAACACCATATATTTT
TRBV20-1	TRBD2	18	TRBJ2-5	-	CSATLTSGRRWGQETQYF	TGCAGTGCTACTCTGACTAGCGGGAGGCGGTGGGGCCAAGAGACCCAGTACTTC
TRBV12-3/TRBV12-4	-	15	TRBJ2-7	few	CASSLVGPKAYEQYF	TGTGCCAGCAGTTTAGTGGGACCGAAGGCTTACGAGCAGTACTTC
TRBV10-3	-	14	TRBJ2-2	-	CAISRGSDTGELFF	TGTGCCATCAGTCGGGGATCAGACACCGGGGAGCTGTTTTTT
TRBV5-1	-	15	TRBJ2-3	few	CASSVDGTTTDTQYF	TGCGCCAGCAGCGTGGACGGGACGACCACAGATACGCAGTATTTT